The rows below give T cell receptor beta chains drawn from one sample of a study of T-cell reconstitution after alpha-beta-depleted transplantation in children. TCRdb recomputed calls from the PCR reads with MiXCR, one row per CDR3 protein. In the table there are fewer than 450,000 distinct CDR3 sequences, 15% to 20% of which are singletons. This specimen consisted of PBMCs, mostly from graft donor cells, obtained 360 days after TCRalphabeta/CD19-depleted stem cell transplant. The receptors derive from a male patient aged 2-15 years who had a stem cell transplant for acute lymphoblastic leukemia, so the T cells may come from the graft donor. Both conserved end residues are part of each CDR3. The D gene is left open where the match is weak. Clone size is stated in some rows and not others, as once, few, many or a class when expanded.

CDR3aa,CDR3nt,v_gene,abundance,d_gene,j_gene
CASGQGSGELFF,TGTGCCAGCGGGCAGGGCAGCGGGGAGCTGTTTTTT,TRBV12-3/TRBV12-4,few,-,TRBJ2-2
CVSSYKGRSNEQFF,TGTGTCAGCAGTTACAAGGGCCGGTCTAATGAGCAGTTCTTC,TRBV6-2/TRBV6-3,-,-,TRBJ2-1
CASSPPWDVGEKLFF,TGTGCCAGCAGTCCCCCGTGGGATGTTGGTGAAAAACTGTTTTTT,TRBV27,-,-,TRBJ1-4
CASSQGGGYQTQYF,TGTGCCAGCAGCCAAGGGGGGGGGTACCAGACCCAGTACTTC,TRBV3-1,-,TRBD2,TRBJ2-5
CASRRTGGVNQPQHF,TGTGCCAGCAGAAGGACAGGAGGGGTCAATCAGCCCCAGCATTTT,TRBV6-1,-,TRBD1,TRBJ1-5
CASSYSGQVNEQYF,TGTGCCAGCAGTTACTCCGGGCAGGTCAACGAGCAGTACTTC,TRBV6-5,-,-,TRBJ2-7
CSARDYRPLAGGYYNEQFF,TGCAGTGCTAGAGATTATAGACCTCTAGCGGGAGGGTACTACAATGAGCAGTTCTTC,TRBV20-1,-,TRBD2,TRBJ2-1
CASSSRSIGYQETQYF,TGTGCCAGCAGCTCCAGATCAATCGGGTACCAAGAGACCCAGTACTTC,TRBV5-8,few,-,TRBJ2-5
CATSITGAGNSPLHF,TGTGCCACCTCCATCACAGGGGCTGGGAATTCACCCCTCCACTTT,TRBV28,few,TRBD1,TRBJ1-6
CATSRDLSGGWTYEQYF,TGTGCCACCAGCAGAGATCTATCGGGTGGTTGGACCTACGAGCAGTACTTC,TRBV15,many,-,TRBJ2-7
CASSSRAPDISVKF,TGTGCCAGCAGTTCGAGAGCCCCGGACATCTCCGTGAAATTC,TRBV28,-,-,TRBJ2-7
CASSVVFNSEQFF,TGTGCCAGCAGCGTAGTTTTCAATAGTGAGCAGTTCTTC,TRBV9,-,-,TRBJ2-1
CASSLRIPRDRGYEQYF,TGCGCCAGCAGCCTCAGGATTCCCCGGGACAGGGGCTACGAGCAGTACTTC,TRBV4-1,-,TRBD1,TRBJ2-7
CASSTGSGQYF,TGTGCCAGCAGTACAGGGTCCGGGCAGTACTTC,TRBV12-3/TRBV12-4,many,-,TRBJ2-7
CASSLGHASYEQYF,TGTGCCAGCAGCTTAGGGCACGCTTCCTACGAGCAGTACTTC,TRBV13,few,-,TRBJ2-7
CSGSRGPQETQYF,TGCAGTGGGTCCAGGGGGCCCCAGGAGACCCAGTACTTC,TRBV20-1,-,TRBD1,TRBJ2-5
CSVPALEGVNIQYF,TGCAGCGTTCCGGCTCTAGAGGGTGTAAACATTCAGTACTTC,TRBV29-1,-,-,TRBJ2-4
CATALGEETQYF,TGTGCCACCGCCCTGGGGGAGGAGACCCAGTACTTC,TRBV15,few,-,TRBJ2-5
CASSQGTTSGRPYYEQYF,TGTGCCAGCAGCCAAGGAACCACTAGCGGGAGGCCCTACTACGAGCAGTACTTC,TRBV4-2,many,TRBD2,TRBJ2-7
CATSRDTPRLNTEAFF,TGTGCCACCAGCAGAGATACCCCGCGTTTGAACACTGAAGCTTTCTTT,TRBV15,-,-,TRBJ1-1
CASSGSRTVNEQFF,TGCGCCAGCAGTGGTAGCCGCACGGTTAATGAGCAGTTCTTC,TRBV10-1,-,-,TRBJ2-1
CASSQAPRDTQYF,TGCGCCAGCAGCCAAGCTCCAAGAGATACGCAGTATTTT,TRBV4-1,many,-,TRBJ2-3
CASSHRDGEYNEQFF,TGTGCCAGCAGCCACAGGGATGGAGAATACAATGAGCAGTTCTTC,TRBV7-9,few,-,TRBJ2-1
CASRPGDKETQYF,TGTGCCAGCAGACCGGGTGACAAAGAGACCCAGTACTTC,TRBV12-3/TRBV12-4,few,-,TRBJ2-5
CASSLQGQQYF,TGTGCCAGCAGCCTACAGGGGCAGCAGTACTTC,TRBV7-6,few,TRBD1,TRBJ2-7
CASSQGLAYEQYF,TGCGCCAGCAGCCAAGGACTAGCCTACGAGCAGTACTTC,TRBV4-3,many,-,TRBJ2-7
CSAKLTAGNEKLFF,TGCAGTGCCAAGTTGACAGCCGGGAATGAAAAACTGTTTTTT,TRBV20-1,once,-,TRBJ1-4
CSARGGAGPGELFF,TGCAGTGCTAGAGGGGGTGCGGGACCCGGGGAGCTGTTTTTT,TRBV20-1,few,-,TRBJ2-2
CASSGGNSYEQYF,TGCGCCAGCAGCGGGGGCAACTCCTACGAGCAGTACTTC,TRBV5-1,few,-,TRBJ2-7
CATSDGPGEFF,TGTGCCACCAGTGACGGCCCAGGCGAGTTCTTC,TRBV24-1,few,-,TRBJ2-1
CSAGGLAVNEQFF,TGCAGTGCCGGGGGACTAGCGGTCAATGAGCAGTTCTTC,TRBV20-1,few,TRBD2,TRBJ2-1
CSVGPGTGTYEQYF,TGCAGCGTTGGTCCCGGGACAGGGACCTACGAGCAGTACTTC,TRBV29-1,-,TRBD1,TRBJ2-7
CASSYPGNSYNEQFF,TGCGCCAGCAGCTACCCTGGAAACAGCTACAATGAGCAGTTCTTC,TRBV5-1,-,-,TRBJ2-1
CASKPQGPGELFF,TGTGCCAGCAAACCCCAGGGGCCCGGGGAGCTGTTTTTT,TRBV28,-,-,TRBJ2-2
CASSLRDRGRSQYF,TGTGCCAGCAGTTTACGGGACAGGGGGCGCTCGCAGTATTTT,TRBV27,-,TRBD1,TRBJ2-3
CASSYSTLLTSYGYTF,TGTGCCAGCAGTTACTCGACGCTTCTAACAAGTTATGGCTACACCTTC,TRBV6-2/TRBV6-3,-,-,TRBJ1-2
CASSLSSGNEQYF,TGCGCCAGCAGCCTTTCTAGCGGGAACGAGCAGTACTTC,TRBV4-3,few,TRBD2,TRBJ2-7
CAISESPVPDTQYF,TGTGCCATCAGTGAGTCGCCGGTACCGGATACGCAGTATTTT,TRBV10-3,few,-,TRBJ2-3
CASSGSAGQRNTEAFF,TGTGCCAGCAGTGGAAGCGCCGGACAGAGGAACACTGAAGCTTTCTTT,TRBV6-1,many,-,TRBJ1-1
CSARRPSYNEQFF,TGCAGTGCTAGAAGACCCTCCTACAATGAGCAGTTCTTC,TRBV20-1,-,-,TRBJ2-1
CASSQVGLAGGPTSTDTQYF,TGCGCCAGCAGCCAAGTCGGACTAGCGGGAGGGCCGACTAGCACAGATACGCAGTATTTT,TRBV4-3,-,TRBD2,TRBJ2-3
CASSFRASTDTQYF,TGTGCCAGCAGCTTCAGGGCTAGCACAGATACGCAGTATTTT,TRBV7-8,few,-,TRBJ2-3
CASSRTETAAYEQYF,TGTGCCAGCAGCCGGACCGAGACAGCAGCCTACGAGCAGTACTTC,TRBV5-6,few,-,TRBJ2-7
CASTPTGGGTQYF,TGTGCCAGCACTCCCACCGGTGGAGGGACCCAGTACTTC,TRBV12-3/TRBV12-4,-,-,TRBJ2-5
CASSQPGLATYNEQFF,TGTGCCAGCAGCCAACCGGGACTAGCCACCTACAATGAGCAGTTCTTC,TRBV7-8,few,TRBD2,TRBJ2-1